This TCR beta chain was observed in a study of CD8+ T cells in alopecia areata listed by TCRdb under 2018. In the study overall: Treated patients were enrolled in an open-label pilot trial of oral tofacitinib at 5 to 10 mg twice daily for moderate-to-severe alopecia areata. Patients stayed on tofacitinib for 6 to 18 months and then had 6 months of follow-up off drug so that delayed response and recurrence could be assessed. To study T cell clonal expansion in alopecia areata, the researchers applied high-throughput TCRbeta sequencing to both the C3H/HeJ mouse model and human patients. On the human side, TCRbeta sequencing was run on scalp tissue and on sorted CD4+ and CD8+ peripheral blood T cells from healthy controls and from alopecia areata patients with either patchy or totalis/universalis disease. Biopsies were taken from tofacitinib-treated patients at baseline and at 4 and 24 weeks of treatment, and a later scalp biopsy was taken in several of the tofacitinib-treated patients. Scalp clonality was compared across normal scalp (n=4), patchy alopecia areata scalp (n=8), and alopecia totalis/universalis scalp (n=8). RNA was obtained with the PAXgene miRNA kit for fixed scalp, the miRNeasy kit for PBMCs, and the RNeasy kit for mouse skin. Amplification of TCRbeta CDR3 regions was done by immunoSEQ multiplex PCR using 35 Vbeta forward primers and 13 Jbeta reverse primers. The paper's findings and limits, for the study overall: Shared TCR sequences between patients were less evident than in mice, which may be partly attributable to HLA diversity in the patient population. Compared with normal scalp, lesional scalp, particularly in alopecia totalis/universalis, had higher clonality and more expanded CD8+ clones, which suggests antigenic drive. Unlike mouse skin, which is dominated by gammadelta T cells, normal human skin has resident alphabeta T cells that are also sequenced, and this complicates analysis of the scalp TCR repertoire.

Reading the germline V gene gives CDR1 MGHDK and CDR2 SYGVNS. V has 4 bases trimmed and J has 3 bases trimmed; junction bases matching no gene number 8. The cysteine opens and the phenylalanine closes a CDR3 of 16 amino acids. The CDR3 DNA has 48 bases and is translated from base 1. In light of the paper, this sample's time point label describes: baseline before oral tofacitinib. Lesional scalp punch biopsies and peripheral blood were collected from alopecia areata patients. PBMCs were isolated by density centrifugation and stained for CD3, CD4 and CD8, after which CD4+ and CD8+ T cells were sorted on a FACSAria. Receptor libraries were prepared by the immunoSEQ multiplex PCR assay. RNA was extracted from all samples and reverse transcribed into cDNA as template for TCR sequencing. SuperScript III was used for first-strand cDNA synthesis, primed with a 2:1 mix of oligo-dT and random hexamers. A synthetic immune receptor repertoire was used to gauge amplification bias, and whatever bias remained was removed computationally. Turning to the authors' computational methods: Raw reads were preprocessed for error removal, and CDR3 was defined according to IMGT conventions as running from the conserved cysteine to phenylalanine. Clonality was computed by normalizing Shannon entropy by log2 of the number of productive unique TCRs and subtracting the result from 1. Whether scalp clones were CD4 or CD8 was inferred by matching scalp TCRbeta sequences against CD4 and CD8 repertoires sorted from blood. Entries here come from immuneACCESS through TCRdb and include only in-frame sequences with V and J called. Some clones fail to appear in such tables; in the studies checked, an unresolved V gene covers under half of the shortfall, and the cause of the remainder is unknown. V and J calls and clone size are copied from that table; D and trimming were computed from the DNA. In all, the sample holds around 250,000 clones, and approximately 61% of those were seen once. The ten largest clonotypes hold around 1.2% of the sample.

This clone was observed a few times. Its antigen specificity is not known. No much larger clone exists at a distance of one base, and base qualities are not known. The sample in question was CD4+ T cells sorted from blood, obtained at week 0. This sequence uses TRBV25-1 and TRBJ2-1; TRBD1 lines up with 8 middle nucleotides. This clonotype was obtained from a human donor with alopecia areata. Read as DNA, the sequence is TGTGCCAGCAGTGGACAGGGGTCTGGAAACTACAATGAGCAGTTCTTC. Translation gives CASSGQGSGNYNEQFF.